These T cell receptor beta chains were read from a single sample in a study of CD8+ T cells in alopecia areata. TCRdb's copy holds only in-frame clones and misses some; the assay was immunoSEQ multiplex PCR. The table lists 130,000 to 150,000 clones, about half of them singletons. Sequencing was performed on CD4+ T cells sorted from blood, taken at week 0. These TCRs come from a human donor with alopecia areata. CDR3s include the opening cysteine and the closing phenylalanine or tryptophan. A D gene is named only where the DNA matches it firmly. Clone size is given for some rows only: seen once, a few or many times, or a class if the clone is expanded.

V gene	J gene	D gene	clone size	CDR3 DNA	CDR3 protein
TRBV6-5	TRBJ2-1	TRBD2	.	TGTGCCAGCAGTTGGGGGACTAGCGGGAGGTATGAGCAGTTCTTC	CASSWGTSGRYEQFF
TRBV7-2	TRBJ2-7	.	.	TGTGCCAGCAGCTTAGGGGGTTTGGGAGAGCAGTACTTC	CASSLGGLGEQYF
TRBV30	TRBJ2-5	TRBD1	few	TGTGCCTGGGCCTCGGGACAGGGAGAGACCCAGTACTTC	CAWASGQGETQYF
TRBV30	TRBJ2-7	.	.	TGTGCCTGGAGATCGTCCGCTGCCAGGCGTCGTACGGGGCAGTACTTC	CAWRSSAARRRTGQYF
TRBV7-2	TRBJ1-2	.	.	TGTGCCAGCAGCCGGGGGTTAGCGGATGGCTACACCTTC	CASSRGLADGYTF
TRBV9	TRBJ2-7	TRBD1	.	TGTGCCAGCAGCGCCGGGACAGGGGGCGGGTACGAGCAGTACTTC	CASSAGTGGGYEQYF
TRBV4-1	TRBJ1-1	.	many	TGCGCCAGCAGGGGACTTACAGTGAACACTGAAGCTTTCTTT	CASRGLTVNTEAFF
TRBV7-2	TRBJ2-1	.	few	TGTGCCAGCAGAGCCCTGGGGTACAATGAGCAGTTCTTC	CASRALGYNEQFF
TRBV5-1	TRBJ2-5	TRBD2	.	TGCGCCAGCAGCGTGACTAGCGGGAGTCGGGAGACCCAGTACTTC	CASSVTSGSRETQYF
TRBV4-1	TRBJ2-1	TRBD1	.	TGCGCCAGCAGCCAGGGGGACAGGGGGCAATACAATGAGCAGTTCTTC	CASSQGDRGQYNEQFF
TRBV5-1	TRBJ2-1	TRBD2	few	TGCGCCAGCAGCTTGGCGAGCGGGAGCTTCAATGAGCAGTTCTTC	CASSLASGSFNEQFF
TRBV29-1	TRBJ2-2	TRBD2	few	TGCAGCGTTTATAGCGGGACCAACACCGGGGAGCTGTTTTTT	CSVYSGTNTGELFF
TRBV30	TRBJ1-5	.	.	TGTGCCTGGACCCCCGCGGGAACAAACAATCAGCCCCAGCATTTT	CAWTPAGTNNQPQHF
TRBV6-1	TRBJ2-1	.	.	TGTGCCAGCAATCCTCACTACAATGAGCAGTTCTTC	CASNPHYNEQFF
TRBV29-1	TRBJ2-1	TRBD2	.	TGCAGCGTGTCTCGGGGACTAGCGGGGGGGTATGAGCAGTTCTTC	CSVSRGLAGGYEQFF
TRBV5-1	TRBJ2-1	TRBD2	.	TGCGCCAGCAGCTTGGGGGGGGGTACCAACAATGAGCAGTTCTTC	CASSLGGGTNNEQFF
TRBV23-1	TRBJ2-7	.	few	TGCGCCAGCAGTCAATGGGGGACAACTCCGTACGAGCAGTACTTC	CASSQWGTTPYEQYF
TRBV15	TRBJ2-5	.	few	TGTGCCACCAGCAGAACCCGGGCCGGCGCCCAAGAGACCCAGTACTTC	CATSRTRAGAQETQYF
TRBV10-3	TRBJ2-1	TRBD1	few	TGTGCCATCAGTGGGGACAGGGGGCAAAACAATGAGCAGTTCTTC	CAISGDRGQNNEQFF
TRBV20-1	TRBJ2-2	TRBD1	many	TGCAGTGCTCAGACAGGGTGGGAGCTGTTTTTT	CSAQTGWELFF
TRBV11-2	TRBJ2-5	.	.	TGTGCCAGCAGCTTAAGGGAGTTCGCAATCGGGCGGGAGACCCAGTACTTC	CASSLREFAIGRETQYF
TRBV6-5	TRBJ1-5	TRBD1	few	TGTGCCAGCAGTTACAGGACAGGGGCAAATCAGCCCCAGCATTTT	CASSYRTGANQPQHF
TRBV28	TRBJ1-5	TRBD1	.	TGTGCCACCAGGGAAGGGACAGGGGGGCATCAGCCCCAGCATTTT	CATREGTGGHQPQHF
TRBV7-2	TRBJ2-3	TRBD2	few	TGTGCCAGCAGCTTAGCGATCCTTGGACTAGCCGATCCTAGCACAGATACGCAGTATTTT	CASSLAILGLADPSTDTQYF
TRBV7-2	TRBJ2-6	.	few	TGTGCCAGCAGCTTAGCTCCCCCACGCTCTGGGGCCAACGTCCTGACTTTC	CASSLAPPRSGANVLTF
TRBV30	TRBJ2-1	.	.	TGTGCCTGGAGTGTAGGAGGGATTTACAATGAGCAGTTCTTC	CAWSVGGIYNEQFF
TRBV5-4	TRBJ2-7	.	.	TGTGCCAGCAGCTTGGGCCCTATGGGGGACTACGAGCAGTACTTC	CASSLGPMGDYEQYF
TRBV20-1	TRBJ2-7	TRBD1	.	TGCAGTGCTGCCAGGGGGTACGAGCAGTACTTC	CSAARGYEQYF
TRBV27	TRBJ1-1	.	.	TGTGCCAGCAGTACCGTGTCCGAAGCTTTCTTT	CASSTVSEAFF
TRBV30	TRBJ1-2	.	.	TGTGCCTGGAGTATCCTTCAGGGAGAGGGAGGCTACACCTTC	CAWSILQGEGGYTF
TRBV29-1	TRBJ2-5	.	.	TGCAGCGTTGAAGGTGCGGGGACCCAGTACTTC	CSVEGAGTQYF
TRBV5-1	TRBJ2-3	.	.	TGCGCCAGCAGCTTGGACGGGACATCCACAGATACGCAGTATTTT	CASSLDGTSTDTQYF
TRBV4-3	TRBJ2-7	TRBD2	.	TGCGCCAGCAGCCGGGCCCCAACCCAGCGGGAGGAGCAGTACTTC	CASSRAPTQREEQYF
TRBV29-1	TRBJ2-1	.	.	TGCAGCGTTGTTAGTGTCGGGCAGGAGCAGTTCTTC	CSVVSVGQEQFF
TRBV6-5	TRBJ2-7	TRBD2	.	TGTGCCAGCAGTAGGACTAGCGGGAGCTACGAGCAGTACTTC	CASSRTSGSYEQYF
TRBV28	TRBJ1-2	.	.	TGTGCCAGCAGTCGGACAGTGCTGGGCTATGGCTACACCTTC	CASSRTVLGYGYTF
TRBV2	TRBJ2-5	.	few	TGTGCCAGCATCCCACGCCGGGACGACCAAGAGACCCAGTACTTC	CASIPRRDDQETQYF
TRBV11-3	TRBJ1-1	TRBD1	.	TGTGCCAGCAGCGTGCGGGTGATCAGGGGACAGCGAACGAGCACTGAAGCTTTCTTT	CASSVRVIRGQRTSTEAFF
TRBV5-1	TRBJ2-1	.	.	TGCGCCAGCAGCTTGGGTGCGGGATCTGAGGAGCAGTTCTTC	CASSLGAGSEEQFF
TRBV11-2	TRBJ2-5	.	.	TGTGCCAGCAGCTTAGACGTAACGCAAGAGACCCAGTACTTC	CASSLDVTQETQYF
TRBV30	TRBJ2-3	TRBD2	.	TGTGCCTGGAGTTTACCGGGAGGGACGCAGTATTTT	CAWSLPGGTQYF
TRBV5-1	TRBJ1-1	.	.	TGCGCCAGCAGCCGTAACGGCAGGGGCGACACTGAAGCTTTCTTT	CASSRNGRGDTEAFF
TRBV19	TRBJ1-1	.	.	TGTGCCAGTACTATGACAGGAAACACTGAAGCTTTCTTT	CASTMTGNTEAFF
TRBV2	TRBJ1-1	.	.	TGTGCCAGCCTGAGGGGGAGTAGGAACACTGAAGCTTTCTTT	CASLRGSRNTEAFF
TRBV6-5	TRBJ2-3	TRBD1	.	TGTGCCAGCAAGCGGACAGGGACAGATACGCAGTATTTT	CASKRTGTDTQYF